The rows below give T cell receptor beta chains drawn from one sample of a study of blood T cell repertoires in COVID-19. Method: immunoSEQ multiplex PCR; TCRdb's copy keeps in-frame clones and lacks some. The sample includes some 100,000 clones, roughly 90% seen only once; the top ten take approximately 7.2%. Sequencing used peripheral blood. The receptor source for this set is a man aged 70-80 years who had recovered from COVID-19. The CDR3 runs from the conserved cysteine through the conserved F or W. D genes are given only for firm matches. Only some rows state a clone size, as once, few, many or a class for expanded clones.

>TRBV5-1|TRBJ1-2|NA|NA
CASSLQFTDGYTF
TGCGCCAGCAGCTTGCAGTTCACCGATGGCTACACCTTC
>TRBV27|TRBJ1-1|NA|once
CASSYGSSLVKEAFF
TGTGCCAGCAGTTACGGCTCTAGCTTGGTGAAGGAAGCTTTCTTT
>TRBV9|TRBJ2-1|TRBD2|NA
CASSARLAGGHNEQFF
TGTGCCAGCAGCGCAAGACTAGCGGGGGGGCACAATGAGCAGTTCTTC
>TRBV30|TRBJ1-5|NA|NA
CAWSALGADLPQHF
TGTGCCTGGAGTGCATTAGGGGCCGATCTGCCCCAGCATTTT
>TRBV4-3|TRBJ1-2|NA|NA
CASSQAPRAYGYTF
TGCGCCAGCAGCCAAGCCCCCAGGGCCTATGGCTACACCTTC
>TRBV20-1|TRBJ2-2|TRBD2|NA
CSASGLAGADTGELFF
TGCAGTGCTAGTGGACTAGCGGGGGCCGACACCGGGGAGCTGTTTTTT
>TRBV6-5|TRBJ2-7|TRBD1|NA
CASSTRQGHEQYF
TGTGCCAGCAGTACTCGACAGGGCCACGAGCAGTACTTC
>TRBV6-5|TRBJ1-5|TRBD1|few
CASSTGGTGVVPQHF
TGTGCCAGCAGCACGGGGGGGACAGGGGTTGTGCCCCAGCATTTT
>TRBV9|TRBJ2-7|TRBD1|NA
CASSLTPGGSDEQYF
TGTGCCAGCAGCCTGACCCCAGGGGGCAGCGACGAGCAGTACTTC
>TRBV28|TRBJ2-2|TRBD1|NA
CATEGRGPLWELFF
TGTGCCACCGAGGGCAGGGGGCCGTTGTGGGAGCTGTTTTTT
>TRBV10-3|TRBJ2-5|TRBD2|NA
CAISVAGGEETQYF
TGTGCCATCAGTGTAGCGGGAGGTGAGGAGACCCAGTACTTC
>TRBV7-2|TRBJ2-1|TRBD2|NA
CASSLDRLAPNEQFF
TGTGCCAGCAGCTTAGATAGACTAGCGCCCAATGAGCAGTTCTTC
>TRBV2|TRBJ1-2|NA|NA
CASSARGRNGYTF
TGTGCCAGCTCGGCGCGGGGGCGGAATGGCTACACCTTC
>TRBV28|TRBJ2-5|NA|NA
CASSFSGWETQYF
TGTGCCAGCAGTTTCTCAGGGTGGGAGACCCAGTACTTC
>TRBV19|TRBJ1-5|NA|few
CASSTRSVPYYNQPQHF
TGTGCCAGTAGTACACGGAGTGTTCCATACTACAATCAGCCCCAGCATTTT
>TRBV7-2|TRBJ2-3|TRBD2|NA
CASSPYSGRTDTQYF
TGTGCCAGCAGCCCTTATAGCGGGAGAACAGATACGCAGTATTTT
>TRBV10-3|TRBJ1-1|NA|NA
CAISVGTSNTEAFF
TGTGCCATCAGTGTTGGGACATCGAACACTGAAGCTTTCTTT
>TRBV9|TRBJ2-5|TRBD1|NA
CASSPPSGGETQYF
TGTGCCAGCAGCCCCCCCTCAGGGGGAGAGACCCAGTACTTC
>TRBV7-7|TRBJ2-1|TRBD2|once
CASSLGGIAGAEEQFF
TGTGCCAGCAGCTTAGGGGGGATAGCGGGAGCCGAGGAGCAGTTCTTC
>TRBV21-1|TRBJ2-1|NA|NA
CASRSGGSDNEQFF
TGTGCCAGCAGGAGTGGCGGGAGCGACAATGAGCAGTTCTTC
>TRBV19|TRBJ1-2|NA|once
CASSTNRGDYGYTF
TGTGCCAGTAGTACCAATAGGGGCGACTATGGCTACACCTTC
>TRBV3-1/TRBV3-2|TRBJ2-5|TRBD2|NA
CASRMDGGGETQYF
TGTGCCAGCAGGATGGATGGGGGAGGGGAGACCCAGTACTTC
>TRBV5-1|TRBJ1-1|TRBD1|NA
CASRDRVSNTEAFF
TGCGCCAGCAGGGACAGGGTTTCGAACACTGAAGCTTTCTTT
>TRBV27|TRBJ2-7|TRBD1|NA
CASSLSQGALSYEQYF
TGTGCCAGCAGTTTGAGTCAGGGGGCTCTCTCCTACGAGCAGTACTTC
>TRBV24-1|TRBJ1-1|NA|few
CATSDFRGGEAFF
TGTGCCACCAGTGATTTCCGAGGGGGTGAAGCTTTCTTT
>TRBV9|TRBJ1-1|TRBD1|NA
CASSRTGVLLGEAFF
TGTGCCAGCAGCCGCACAGGGGTACTCCTCGGGGAAGCTTTCTTT
>TRBV5-8|TRBJ2-5|NA|NA
CASSLASGIAETQYF
TGTGCCAGCAGCTTGGCCTCGGGGATCGCGGAGACCCAGTACTTC
>TRBV7-9|TRBJ2-1|TRBD2|NA
CASSLITSGSSNEQFF
TGTGCCAGCAGCTTAATCACTAGCGGGAGTAGTAATGAGCAGTTCTTC
>TRBV10-3|TRBJ1-1|TRBD1|NA
CAISRSGPGQGNTEAFF
TGTGCCATCAGCCGATCGGGCCCGGGACAGGGGAACACTGAAGCTTTCTTT
>TRBV5-5|TRBJ2-2|NA|NA
CASSFAGADGELFF
TGTGCCAGCAGCTTTGCAGGGGCTGACGGGGAGCTGTTTTTT
>TRBV7-9|TRBJ2-5|NA|NA
CASSFRQGGQYF
TGTGCCAGCAGCTTTAGACAGGGAGGCCAGTACTTC
>TRBV18|TRBJ1-3|TRBD1|NA
CASSPGTGGSGNTIYF
TGTGCCAGCTCACCAGGGACAGGTGGCTCTGGAAACACCATATATTTT
>TRBV2|TRBJ1-1|NA|NA
CARQGRGNTEAFF
TGTGCCAGACAGGGTCGAGGGAACACTGAAGCTTTCTTT
>TRBV5-5|TRBJ1-1|TRBD1|NA
CASSPGQAKTEAFF
TGTGCCAGCAGCCCTGGACAGGCAAAAACTGAAGCTTTCTTT
>TRBV5-1|TRBJ1-2|NA|NA
CASSLEAGVGYTF
TGCGCCAGCAGCTTGGAAGCAGGGGTCGGCTACACCTTC
>TRBV27|TRBJ1-5|NA|NA
CASSSYLGFNQPQHF
TGTGCCAGCAGTTCCTATTTGGGCTTCAATCAGCCCCAGCATTTT
>TRBV9|TRBJ1-4|NA|few
CASSVEAGNFEKLFF
TGTGCCAGCAGCGTAGAGGCAGGAAATTTTGAAAAACTGTTTTTT
>TRBV4-1|TRBJ2-3|NA|NA
CASSQDEGGAGTDTQYF
TGCGCCAGCAGCCAAGATGAGGGGGGGGCCGGCACAGATACGCAGTATTTT
>TRBV6-5|TRBJ1-1|TRBD1|NA
CASTFDRGDTEAFF
TGTGCCAGCACCTTTGACAGGGGGGATACTGAAGCTTTCTTT
>TRBV7-3|TRBJ2-1|TRBD1|NA
CASSLSGVPGQGSSYNEQFF
TGTGCCAGCAGCTTAAGTGGGGTCCCGGGACAGGGTTCCTCCTACAATGAGCAGTTCTTC
>TRBV27|TRBJ2-2|NA|NA
CASSLRGPYLGGTRNTGELFF
TGTGCCAGCAGTCTTAGGGGGCCATATTTGGGGGGAACCAGGAACACCGGGGAGCTGTTTTTT
>TRBV6-4|TRBJ2-1|TRBD2|NA
CASSDSRVAGVYNEQFF
TGTGCCAGCAGTGACTCCCGGGTAGCGGGGGTGTACAATGAGCAGTTCTTC
>TRBV3-1/TRBV3-2|TRBJ2-1|NA|NA
CASSPDYRSYNEQFF
TGTGCCAGCAGCCCAGACTATCGCTCCTACAATGAGCAGTTCTTC
>TRBV5-5|TRBJ1-4|TRBD1|NA
CASRGTGDEKLFF
TGTGCCAGCCGCGGGACAGGGGATGAAAAACTGTTTTTT
>TRBV7-8|TRBJ1-5|NA|NA
CASSLDAGLNQPQHF
TGTGCCAGCAGCTTAGACGCAGGCCTAAATCAGCCCCAGCATTTT
>TRBV28|TRBJ1-2|TRBD1|NA
CASSTGQTTAYGYTF
TGTGCCAGCAGCACGGGACAGACGACTGCCTATGGCTACACCTTC
>TRBV27|TRBJ2-7|TRBD1|NA
CASRTTGRVSEQYF
TGTGCCAGCAGAACGACAGGGCGGGTCTCCGAGCAGTACTTC
>TRBV7-3|TRBJ2-1|TRBD2|once
CASSFIAGTSGGPYNEQFF
TGTGCCAGCAGCTTCATTGCCGGGACTAGCGGGGGGCCTTACAATGAGCAGTTCTTC
>TRBV2|TRBJ1-1|NA|NA
CAPGGVITEAFF
TGTGCCCCCGGCGGGGTGATCACTGAAGCTTTCTTT